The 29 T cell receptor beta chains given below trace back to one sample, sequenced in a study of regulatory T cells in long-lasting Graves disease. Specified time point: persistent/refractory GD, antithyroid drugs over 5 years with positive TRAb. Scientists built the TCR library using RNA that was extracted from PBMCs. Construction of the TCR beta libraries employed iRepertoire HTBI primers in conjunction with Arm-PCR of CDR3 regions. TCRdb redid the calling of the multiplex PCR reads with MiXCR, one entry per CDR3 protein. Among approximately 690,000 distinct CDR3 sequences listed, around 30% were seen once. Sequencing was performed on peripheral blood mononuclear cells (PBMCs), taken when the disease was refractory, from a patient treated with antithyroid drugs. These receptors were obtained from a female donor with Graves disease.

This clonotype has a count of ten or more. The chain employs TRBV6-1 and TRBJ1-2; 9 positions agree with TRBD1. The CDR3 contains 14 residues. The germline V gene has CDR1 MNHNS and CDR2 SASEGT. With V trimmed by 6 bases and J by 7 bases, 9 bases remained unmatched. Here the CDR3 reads CASSTGTGLIGYTF. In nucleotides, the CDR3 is TGTGCCAGCAGCACTGGGACAGGGTTAATTGGCTACACCTTC.

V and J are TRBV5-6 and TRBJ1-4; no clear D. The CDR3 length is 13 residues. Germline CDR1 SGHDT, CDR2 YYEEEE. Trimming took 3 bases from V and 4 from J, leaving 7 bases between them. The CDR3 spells CASSSQLNEKLFF. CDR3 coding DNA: TGTGCCAGCAGCTCCCAACTTAATGAAAAACTGTTTTTT.

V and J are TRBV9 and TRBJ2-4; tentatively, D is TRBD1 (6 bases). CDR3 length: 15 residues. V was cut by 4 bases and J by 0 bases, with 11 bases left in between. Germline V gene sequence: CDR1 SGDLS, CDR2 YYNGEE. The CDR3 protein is CASSSTGEAKNIQYF. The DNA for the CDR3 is TGTGCCAGCAGCTCGACAGGAGAAGCCAAAAACATTCAGTACTTC.

CDR3 amino acids: CASSYAARNYGYTF. The CDR3 nucleotides are TGTGCCAGCAGTTACGCGGCCAGAAACTATGGCTACACCTTC. The chain recombines TRBV6-2 or TRBV6-3 with TRBJ1-2, with D hard to call. Trimming removed 2 bases from V and 2 bases from J, with 9 bases in between. The V gene's germline CDR1 is MNHEY and CDR2 SVGEGT. This CDR3 is 14 amino acids long.

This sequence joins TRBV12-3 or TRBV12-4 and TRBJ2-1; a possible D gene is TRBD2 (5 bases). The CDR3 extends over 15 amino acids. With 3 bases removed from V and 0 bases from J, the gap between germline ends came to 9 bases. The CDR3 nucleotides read TGTGCCAGCAGTTTGACTATCCCCTCCTACAATGAGCAGTTCTTC. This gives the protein CASSLTIPSYNEQFF.

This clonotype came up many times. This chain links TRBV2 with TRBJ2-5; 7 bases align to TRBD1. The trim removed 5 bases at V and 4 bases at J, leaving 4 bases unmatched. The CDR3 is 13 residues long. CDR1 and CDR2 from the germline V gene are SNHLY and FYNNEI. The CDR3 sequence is CASSPTGAETQYF. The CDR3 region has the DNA TGTGCCAGCAGTCCCACAGGGGCAGAGACCCAGTACTTC.

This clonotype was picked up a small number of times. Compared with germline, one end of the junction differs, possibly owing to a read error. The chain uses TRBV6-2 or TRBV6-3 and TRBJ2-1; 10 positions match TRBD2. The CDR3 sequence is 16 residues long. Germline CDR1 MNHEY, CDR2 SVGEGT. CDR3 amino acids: CASSDSSGRASDEQFF. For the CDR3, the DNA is TGTGCCAGCAGTGACTCGAGCGGGAGGGCCTCAGATGAGCAGTTCTTC.

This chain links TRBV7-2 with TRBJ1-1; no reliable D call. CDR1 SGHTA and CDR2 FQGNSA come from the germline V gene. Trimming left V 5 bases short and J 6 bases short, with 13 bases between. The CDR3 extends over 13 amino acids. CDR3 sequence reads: CASSPKKGAEAFF. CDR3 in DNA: TGTGCCAGCAGCCCCAAAAAGGGCGCTGAAGCTTTCTTT.

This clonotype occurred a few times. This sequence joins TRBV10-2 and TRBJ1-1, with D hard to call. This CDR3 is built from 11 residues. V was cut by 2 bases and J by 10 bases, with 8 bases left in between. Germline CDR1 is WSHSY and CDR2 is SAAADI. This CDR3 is CASSERLTAFF. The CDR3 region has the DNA TGCGCCAGCAGTGAGCGGCTAACAGCTTTCTTT.

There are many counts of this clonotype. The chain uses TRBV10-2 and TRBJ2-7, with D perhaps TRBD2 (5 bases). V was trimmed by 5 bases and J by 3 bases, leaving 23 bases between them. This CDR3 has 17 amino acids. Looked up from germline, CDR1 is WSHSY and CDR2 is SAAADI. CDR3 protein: CASSSGWKGRRDYEQYF. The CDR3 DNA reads TGCGCCAGCAGTAGCGGATGGAAGGGTCGCCGAGACTACGAGCAGTACTTC.

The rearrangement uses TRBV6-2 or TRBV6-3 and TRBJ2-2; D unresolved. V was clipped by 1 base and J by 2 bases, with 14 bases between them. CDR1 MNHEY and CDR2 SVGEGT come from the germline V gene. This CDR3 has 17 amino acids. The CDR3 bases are TGTGCCAGCAGTTACTTCAACCCAGGAATTAACACCGGGGAGCTGTTTTTT. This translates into CASSYFNPGINTGELFF.

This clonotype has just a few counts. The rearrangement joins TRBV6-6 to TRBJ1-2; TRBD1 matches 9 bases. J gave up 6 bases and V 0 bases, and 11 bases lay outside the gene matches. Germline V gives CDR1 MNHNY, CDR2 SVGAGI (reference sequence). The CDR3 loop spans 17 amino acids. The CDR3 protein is CASSYSGGTGNRHGYTF. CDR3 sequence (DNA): TGTGCCAGCAGTTACTCGGGTGGGACAGGGAATCGGCATGGCTACACCTTC.

The CDR3 is CASSGGQGAGNQPQHF. In nucleotides, the CDR3 is TGTGCCAGCAGTGGGGGACAGGGGGCAGGCAATCAGCCCCAGCATTTT. This chain joins TRBV6-2 or TRBV6-3 and TRBJ1-5; 12 nucleotides align to TRBD1. Germline V gene lookup returns CDR1 MNHEY and CDR2 SVGEGT. V shed 5 bases and J 2 bases; nucleotides not matched to a gene: 4. The CDR3 sequence is 16 residues long.

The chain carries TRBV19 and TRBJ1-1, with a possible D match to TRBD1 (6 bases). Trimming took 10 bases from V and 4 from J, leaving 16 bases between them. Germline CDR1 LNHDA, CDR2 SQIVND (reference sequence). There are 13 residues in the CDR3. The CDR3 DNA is TGTGCCACCCACCTTAGGGGGGGCACTGAAGCTTTCTTT. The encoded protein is CATHLRGGTEAFF.

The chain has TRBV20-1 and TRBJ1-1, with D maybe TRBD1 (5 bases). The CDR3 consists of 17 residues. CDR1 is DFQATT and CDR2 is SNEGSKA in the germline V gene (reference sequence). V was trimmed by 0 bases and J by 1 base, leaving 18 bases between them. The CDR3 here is CSARDLSPRTSNTEAFF. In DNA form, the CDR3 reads TGCAGTGCTAGAGATCTCTCGCCCAGGACATCGAACACTGAAGCTTTCTTT.

CDR3 amino acids: CAWSAGSSSYNSPLHF. CDR3 bases: TGTGCCTGGAGTGCGGGGTCGAGCTCCTATAATTCACCCCTCCACTTT. This chain links TRBV30 with TRBJ1-6; D unclear. Germline V gene lookup returns CDR1 GTSNPN and CDR2 SVGIG (reference sequence). This CDR3 has 16 amino acids. The V gene lost 1 base and the J gene lost 0 bases, with 10 bases spanning the gap.

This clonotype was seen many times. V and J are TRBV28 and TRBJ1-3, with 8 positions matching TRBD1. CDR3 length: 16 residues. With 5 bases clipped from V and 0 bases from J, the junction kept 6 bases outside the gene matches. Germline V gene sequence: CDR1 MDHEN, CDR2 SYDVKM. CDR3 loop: CASSPSTGVSGNTIYF. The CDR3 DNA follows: TGTGCCAGCAGTCCTTCGACAGGGGTCTCTGGAAACACCATATATTTT.

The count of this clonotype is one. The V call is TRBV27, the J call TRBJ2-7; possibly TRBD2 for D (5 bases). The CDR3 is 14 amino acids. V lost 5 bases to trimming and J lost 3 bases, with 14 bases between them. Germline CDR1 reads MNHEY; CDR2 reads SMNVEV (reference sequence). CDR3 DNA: TGTGCCAGCAGTAGGGCTAGCAGATACTACGAGCAGTACTTC. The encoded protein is CASSRASRYYEQYF.

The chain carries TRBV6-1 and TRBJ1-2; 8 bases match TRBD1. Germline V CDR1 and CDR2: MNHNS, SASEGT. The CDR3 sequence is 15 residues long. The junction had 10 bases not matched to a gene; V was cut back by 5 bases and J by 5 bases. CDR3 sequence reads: CASSPLDRDLYGYTF. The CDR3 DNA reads TGTGCCAGCAGTCCACTGGACAGGGATTTATATGGCTACACCTTC.

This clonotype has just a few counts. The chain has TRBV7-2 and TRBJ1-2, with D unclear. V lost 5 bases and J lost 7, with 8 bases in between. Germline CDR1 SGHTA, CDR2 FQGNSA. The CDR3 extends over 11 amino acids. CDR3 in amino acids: CASSPGFGYTF. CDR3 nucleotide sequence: TGTGCCAGCAGCCCGGGTTTTGGCTACACCTTC.

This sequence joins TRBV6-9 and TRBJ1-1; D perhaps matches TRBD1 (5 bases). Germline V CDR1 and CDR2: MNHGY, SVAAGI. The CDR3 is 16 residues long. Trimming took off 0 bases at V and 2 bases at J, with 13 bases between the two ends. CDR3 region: CASSYSARTTNTEAFF. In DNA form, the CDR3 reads TGTGCCAGCAGTTATTCGGCCAGGACAACTAACACTGAAGCTTTCTTT.

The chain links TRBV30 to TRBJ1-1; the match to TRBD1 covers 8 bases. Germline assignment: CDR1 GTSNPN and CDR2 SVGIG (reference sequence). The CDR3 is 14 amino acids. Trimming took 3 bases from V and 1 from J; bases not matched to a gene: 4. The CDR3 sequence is CAWRAGGANTEAFF. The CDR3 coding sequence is TGTGCCTGGAGGGCAGGGGGCGCGAACACTGAAGCTTTCTTT.

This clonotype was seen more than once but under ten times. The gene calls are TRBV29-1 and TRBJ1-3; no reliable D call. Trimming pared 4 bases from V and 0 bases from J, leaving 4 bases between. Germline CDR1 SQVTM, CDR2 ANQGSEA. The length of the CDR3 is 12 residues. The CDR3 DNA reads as TGCAGCGTTGCAAACTCTGGAAACACCATATATTTT. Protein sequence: CSVANSGNTIYF.

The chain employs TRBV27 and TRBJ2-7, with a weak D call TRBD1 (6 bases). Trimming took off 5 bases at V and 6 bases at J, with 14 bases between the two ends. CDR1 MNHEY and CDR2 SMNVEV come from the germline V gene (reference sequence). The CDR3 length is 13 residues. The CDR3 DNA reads TGTGCCAGCAGTACGGACAGACGACGCGAGCAGTACTTC. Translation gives CASSTDRRREQYF.

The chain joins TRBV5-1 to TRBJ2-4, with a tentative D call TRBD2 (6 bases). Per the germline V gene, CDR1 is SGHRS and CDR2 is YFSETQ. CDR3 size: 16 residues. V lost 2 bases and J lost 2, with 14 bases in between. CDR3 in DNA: TGCGCCAGCAGCTTTACGCCGGGAGCCACCAAAAACATTCAGTACTTC. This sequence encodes CASSFTPGATKNIQYF.

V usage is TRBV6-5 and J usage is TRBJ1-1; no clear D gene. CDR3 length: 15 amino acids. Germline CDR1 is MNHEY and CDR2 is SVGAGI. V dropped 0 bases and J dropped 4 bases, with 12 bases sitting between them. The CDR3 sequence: CASSYSFTRGTEAFF. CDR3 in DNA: TGTGCCAGCAGTTACTCATTCACCCGCGGCACTGAAGCTTTCTTT.

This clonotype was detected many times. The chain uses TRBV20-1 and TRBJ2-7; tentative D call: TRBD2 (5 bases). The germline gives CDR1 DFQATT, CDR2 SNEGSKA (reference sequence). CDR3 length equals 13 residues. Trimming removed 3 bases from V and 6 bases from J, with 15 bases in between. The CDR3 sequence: CSASEDLRREQYF. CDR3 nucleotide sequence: TGCAGTGCTAGTGAGGACTTACGACGCGAGCAGTACTTC.

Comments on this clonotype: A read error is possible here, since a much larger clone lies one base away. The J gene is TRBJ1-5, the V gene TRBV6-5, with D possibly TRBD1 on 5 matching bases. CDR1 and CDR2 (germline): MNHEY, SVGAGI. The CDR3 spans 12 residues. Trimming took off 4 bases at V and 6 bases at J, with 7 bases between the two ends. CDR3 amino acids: CASSWGTQPQHF. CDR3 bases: TGTGCCAGCAGTTGGGGGACTCAGCCCCAGCATTTT.

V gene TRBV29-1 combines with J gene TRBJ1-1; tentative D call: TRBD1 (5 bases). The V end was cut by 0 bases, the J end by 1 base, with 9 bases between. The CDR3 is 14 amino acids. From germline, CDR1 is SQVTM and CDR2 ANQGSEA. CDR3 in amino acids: CSVEESGGNTEAFF. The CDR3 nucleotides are TGCAGCGTTGAAGAGTCGGGGGGGAACACTGAAGCTTTCTTT. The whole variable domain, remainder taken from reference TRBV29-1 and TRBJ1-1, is SAVISQKPSRDICQRGTSLTIQCQVDSQVTMMFWYRQQPGQSLTLIATANQGSEATYESGFVIDKFPISRPNLTFSTLTVSNMSPEDSSIYLCSVEESGGNTEAFFGQGTRLTVV.